Detailed here is one T cell receptor (beta chain). The sample is drawn from a study of blood T cell repertoires in COVID-19. Study overall: COVID-19 samples collected from the United States, Italy and Spain covered acute and convalescent phases.

Donors were grouped by their self-reported clinical history. A case of COVID-19 had been met by exposed participants within 2 weeks before study entry. Clones were read by immunoSEQ multiplex PCR, and TCRdb kept only the in-frame ones, dropping some. The table includes 350,000 to 400,000 clones, roughly nine tenths detected once. CDR1 is SNHLY, CDR2 FYNNEI, per germline. This CDR3 comprises 14 residues. V was cut by 7 bases and J by 0 bases, with 7 bases left in between. The chain uses TRBV2 and TRBJ1-6, with D hard to call. The specimen was PBMCs or T cells enriched from blood (not recorded which). The clonotype was recovered from a woman in her thirties or forties who had been exposed to COVID-19. The CDR3 region has the DNA TGTGCCAGCATAGGGAGCTCCTATAATTCACCCCTCCACTTT. Its protein is CASIGSSYNSPLHF.